Listed here are 15 T cell receptor beta chains from one sample, sequenced in a study of T-cell reconstitution after alpha-beta-depleted transplantation in children. The library targeted TCRbeta and was prepared with unique molecular identifiers. A single record per CDR3 protein comes from TCRdb applying MiXCR to the PCR reads. The data contain 600,000 to 800,000 distinct CDR3 sequences, around 12% of them singletons. Sample: PBMCs, taken before TCRalphabeta/CD19-depleted stem cell transplant. The receptors were sampled from a girl aged 2-9 years with congenital amegakaryocytic thrombocytopenia, due to receive a stem cell transplant.

The CDR3 sequence: CATKPGQGQTSGSYNEQFF. The DNA for the CDR3 is TGTGCCACTAAACCGGGACAGGGGCAGACTAGCGGGTCCTACAATGAGCAGTTCTTC. The chain uses TRBV10-3 and TRBJ2-1; either TRBD1 or TRBD2 may fit D (10 bases each). The CDR3 contains 19 residues. In germline, CDR1 is ENHRY, CDR2 SYGVKD. Trimming left V 10 bases short and J 1 base short, with 29 bases between.

This clonotype appeared many times. The chain combines TRBV7-9 with TRBJ2-7; D perhaps matches TRBD1 (5 bases). V was cut by 2 bases and J by 2 bases, with 7 bases left in between. The CDR3 sequence is 13 residues long. Germline assignment: CDR1 SEHNR and CDR2 FQNEAQ (reference sequence). For the CDR3, the DNA is TGTGCCAGCAGCTTATTACAGGCCTACGAGCAGTACTTC. This gives the protein CASSLLQAYEQYF.

The rearrangement uses TRBV27 and TRBJ2-1; D remains ambiguous. The CDR3 covers 15 residues. Germline V gene lookup returns CDR1 MNHEY and CDR2 SMNVEV (reference sequence). V lost 3 bases and J 9 bases, leaving 18 bases between the germline ends. The CDR3 nucleotides read TGTGCCAGCAGTTTGCTTCTCGTTGACCCACCTGAGCAGTTCTTC. This sequence encodes CASSLLLVDPPEQFF.

This clonotype was seen a handful of times. The chain carries TRBV15 and TRBJ2-7; D is perhaps TRBD1 (6 bases). Germline assignment: CDR1 LNHNV and CDR2 YYDKDF (reference sequence). V was trimmed by 0 bases and J by 0 bases, leaving 15 bases between them. CDR3 length: 17 residues. CDR3 sequence reads: CATSRDSGQALSYEQYF. CDR3 bases: TGTGCCACCAGCAGAGATTCGGGACAAGCTCTCTCCTACGAGCAGTACTTC.

This clonotype was counted at least ten times. The chain joins TRBV20-1 to TRBJ1-1, with D unclear. Trimming shortened V by 4 bases and J by 0 bases, and 9 bases separated the two germline ends. The CDR3 has 13 residues. Germline V gene lookup returns CDR1 DFQATT and CDR2 SNEGSKA (reference sequence). The CDR3 coding sequence is TGCAGTGCTAAAGATAAACTGAACACTGAAGCTTTCTTT. Amino acid sequence: CSAKDKLNTEAFF.

This clonotype was detected a few times. The chain employs TRBV20-1 and TRBJ1-1, with D maybe TRBD1 (5 bases). Trimming left V 5 bases short and J 0 bases short, with 13 bases between. The CDR3 consists of 14 residues. The V gene's germline CDR1 is DFQATT and CDR2 SNEGSKA (reference sequence). As DNA, the CDR3 is TGCAGTGCTTTGAACGGACAATTGAACACTGAAGCTTTCTTT. Protein product: CSALNGQLNTEAFF.

This clonotype was seen ten or more times. J is TRBJ2-7 and V is TRBV20-1; TRBD2 might be the D (6 bases). The V gene's germline CDR1 is DFQATT and CDR2 SNEGSKA (reference sequence). The V gene lost 3 bases and the J gene lost 5 bases, with 14 bases spanning the gap. This CDR3 is built from 13 residues. This chain's CDR3 is CSASGRSVHEQYF. For the CDR3, the DNA is TGCAGTGCTAGCGGGAGATCCGTCCACGAGCAGTACTTC.

This clonotype was recorded many times. This rearrangement joins TRBV29-1 to TRBJ2-1; 8 bases are a match to TRBD1. The CDR3 length is 15 residues. Germline values: CDR1 SQVTM, CDR2 ANQGSEA. V lost 6 bases, J lost 3 bases, and 10 bases stayed unmatched. The DNA of the CDR3 is TGCAGCGTCGCCCCCGCGACAGGGGACTACAATGAGCAGTTCTTC. The encoded protein is CSVAPATGDYNEQFF.

This clonotype was seen many times. This chain uses TRBV5-1 with TRBJ1-3; TRBD1 aligns across 8 bases. The CDR3 length is 19 residues. Unmatched junction bases numbered 15, after V lost 4 bases and J lost 0 bases. In germline, CDR1 is SGHRS, CDR2 YFSETQ. This CDR3 reads CASSASGTGQLFSGNTIYF. In DNA, the CDR3 is TGCGCCAGCAGCGCCTCCGGGACAGGACAATTATTCTCTGGAAACACCATATATTTT.

The chain carries TRBV12-3 or TRBV12-4 and TRBJ2-7, with D perhaps TRBD2 (5 bases). Trimming took 3 bases from V and 3 from J, leaving 12 bases between them. This CDR3 contains 14 residues. CDR3 DNA sequence: TGTGCCAGCAGTTTTAGGCCTAGCAACTACGAGCAGTACTTC. Its translation: CASSFRPSNYEQYF.

The chain couples TRBV7-9 to TRBJ2-7; 8 bases match TRBD2. The CDR3 is made up of 14 amino acids. V lost 3 bases to trimming and J lost 6 bases; unmatched junction nucleotides: 7. Germline values: CDR1 SEHNR, CDR2 FQNEAQ (reference sequence). The CDR3 is CASSFGIAGIEQYF. The CDR3 DNA reads as TGTGCCAGCAGCTTCGGGATAGCGGGAATCGAGCAGTACTTC. The full variable domain, rest sourced from reference TRBV7-9 and TRBJ2-7, is DTGVSQNPRHKITKRGQNVTFRCDPISEHNRLYWYRQTLGQGPEFLTYFQNEAQLEKSRLLSDRFSAERPKGSFSTLEIQRTEQGDSAMYLCASSFGIAGIEQYFGPGTRLTVT.

This clonotype was observed a few times. V and J are TRBV4-1 and TRBJ2-1; 9 nucleotides align to TRBD2. The CDR3 consists of 15 residues. Germline V gene lookup returns CDR1 MGHRA and CDR2 YSYEKL. Trimming cost V 2 bases and J 8 bases; bases outside gene matches: 7. Here the CDR3 reads CASSQLGLAIHEQFF. In DNA form, the CDR3 reads TGCGCCAGCAGCCAATTGGGACTAGCCATCCATGAGCAGTTCTTC.

This clonotype was counted a few times. This sequence joins TRBV12-3 or TRBV12-4 and TRBJ2-2, with D tentatively TRBD1 or TRBD2 (5 bases each). CDR3 size: 14 residues. The V and J ends lost 5 bases and 3 bases respectively, with 10 bases between them. Here the CDR3 DNA reads TGTGCCAGCAGTGCCGGGACCTACACCGGGGAGCTGTTTTTT. Amino acid sequence: CASSAGTYTGELFF.

There are a few counts of this clonotype. This chain joins TRBV29-1 and TRBJ1-2, with D hard to call. The CDR3 is made up of 13 amino acids. Per the germline V gene, CDR1 is SQVTM and CDR2 is ANQGSEA. V was pared by 3 bases and J by 8 bases, with 16 bases between. The CDR3 sequence is CSVDPRLSRGYTF. CDR3 in DNA: TGCAGCGTTGATCCCCGACTGAGCCGAGGCTACACCTTC. Variable domain in full (rest from reference TRBV29-1 and TRBJ1-2): SAVISQKPSRDICQRGTSLTIQCQVDSQVTMMFWYRQQPGQSLTLIATANQGSEATYESGFVIDKFPISRPNLTFSTLTVSNMSPEDSSIYLCSVDPRLSRGYTFGSGTRLTVV.

On this clonotype: A much larger clonotype is one base distant, so this may be a read error. V and J are TRBV20-1 and TRBJ2-5, with TRBD2 matching over 10 bases. This CDR3 contains 16 residues. CDR1 is DFQATT and CDR2 is SNEGSKA in the germline V gene (reference sequence). In DNA form, the CDR3 reads TGCTGTGCGCAGACTCAAACTAGCGGGACGGGTGAGACCCAGTACTTC. Residues: CCAQTQTSGTGETQYF.